This TCR beta chain was sequenced during a study of T cell responses to AZD1222 COVID-19 vaccine. Notes on the study in general: The donor group comprised mostly white British people and more females; the analysis possibly underestimated clonal diversity. All repertoire sampling was performed exclusively after the peak T cell response. In the spike-specific TCR repertoire, nearly half reportedly target unmutated variant regions. Baseline seropositivity characterized only six AZD1222 recipients.

TCRdb's copy holds only in-frame clones and misses some; the assay was immunoSEQ multiplex PCR. The table lists 200,000 to 250,000 clones, roughly 94% of them singletons. The CDR3 sequence is 15 residues long. Per the germline V gene, CDR1 is SQVTM and CDR2 is ANQGSEA. Germline trimming cut 4 bases from V and 6 bases from J; bases unmatched to any gene: 11. With respect to this clone: Its antigen is as yet unknown.

The sample here was peripheral blood, taken 28 days after the second dose of the MenACWY control vaccine. The receptor's source is an adult who received the MenACWY meningococcal vaccine as a control. The chain employs TRBV29-1 and TRBJ1-1; 10 bases match TRBD1. CDR3 coding DNA: TGCAGCGTTGCGGGACAGGGGTGGGGGCCGTCTGAAGCTTTCTTT. Translated: CSVAGQGWGPSEAFF.